The clone carrying this TCR beta chain was recorded many times. Its specificity is not known. V lost 1 base to trimming and J lost 1 base; unmatched junction nucleotides: 23. CDR1 and CDR2 (germline): DFQATT, SNEGSKA (reference sequence). The CDR3 is 21 residues long. This sample is part of a study of T cells after yellow fever vaccination. A single record per CDR3 protein comes from TCRdb applying MiXCR to the 5' RACE reads. The sample includes around 120,000 distinct CDR3 sequences, approximately 7.1% of them seen just once. Study results and limitations: Abundant contaminating clonotypes from the bulk population could appear in FACS-sorted repertoires.

The chain has TRBV20-1 and TRBJ2-3, with 7 bases lining up with TRBD2. This specimen consisted of CD4+ T cells sorted from PBMCs, obtained more than 40 days after the first yellow fever vaccination. The sequence came from a man aged 18-30 years who received the YFV17D yellow fever vaccine. CDR3 nucleotides: TGCAGTGCTAGAGCGTGGGAGGGTAGGAGGGTACTCGGCAGGCGCACAGATACGCAGTATTTT. Encoded protein: CSARAWEGRRVLGRRTDTQYF.